Each of the 23 T cell receptor beta chains below was sequenced from the same sample in a study of blood T cell repertoires in COVID-19. Assay used: immunoSEQ multiplex PCR; TCRdb lists only in-frame clones, some missing. The sample records fewer than 300,000 clones, approximately 91% being singletons. The specimen was peripheral blood. The source is a woman in her 30s with COVID-19, enrolled during active disease.

This CDR3 reads CASSYPTGAEAFF. As DNA, the CDR3 is TGTGCCAGCAGTTACCCGACAGGGGCTGAAGCTTTCTTT. V usage is TRBV6-5 and J usage is TRBJ1-1; the match to TRBD1 covers 8 bases. CDR1 MNHEY and CDR2 SVGAGI come from the germline V gene. V was clipped by 2 bases and J by 6 bases; unmatched bases: 2. CDR3 length equals 13 residues.

V usage is TRBV30 and J usage is TRBJ1-1, with 11 bases identical to TRBD1. CDR1 is GTSNPN and CDR2 is SVGIG in the germline V gene (reference sequence). The CDR3 sequence is 16 residues long. The J segment lost 1 base and the V segment lost 5 bases, leaving 9 bases of the junction unmatched. CDR3: CAWVTGQGAKNTEAFF. The CDR3 nucleotides are TGTGCCTGGGTTACCGGACAGGGGGCTAAGAACACTGAAGCTTTCTTT.

The chain couples TRBV5-1 to TRBJ2-7, with 9 bases identical to TRBD2. Unmatched junction bases numbered 3, after V lost 1 base and J lost 7 bases. This CDR3 is 13 amino acids long. CDR1 SGHRS and CDR2 YFSETQ come from the germline V gene. This CDR3 reads CASSLLSGREQYF. The CDR3 nucleotides are TGCGCCAGCAGCTTGTTAAGCGGGAGGGAGCAGTACTTC.

This clone occurred once. The rearrangement uses TRBV28 and TRBJ1-2; D ambiguous. The V end was cut by 3 bases, the J end by 8 bases, with 10 bases between. The CDR3 totals 12 residues. Per germline, CDR1 MDHEN and CDR2 SYDVKM. The CDR3 reads CASSFGEVGYTF. CDR3 bases: TGTGCCAGCAGTTTCGGTGAGGTCGGCTACACCTTC.

V gene TRBV6-5 combines with J gene TRBJ2-7, with a tentative D call TRBD2 (5 bases). CDR1 MNHEY and CDR2 SVGAGI come from the germline V gene. Trimming took 2 bases from V and 3 from J, leaving 11 bases between them. This CDR3 region has 14 residues. Here the CDR3 reads CASSYRGEGYEQYF. Here the CDR3 DNA reads TGTGCCAGCAGTTACCGGGGAGAAGGCTACGAGCAGTACTTC.

V usage is TRBV5-1 and J usage is TRBJ1-3; 9 bases match TRBD1. The CDR3 runs 15 residues. The V segment lost 4 bases and the J segment 4 bases; nucleotides outside the gene matches: 6. Germline CDR1 SGHRS, CDR2 YFSETQ. CDR3 in amino acids: CASSQGQGGGNTIYF. As DNA, the CDR3 is TGCGCCAGCAGCCAGGGACAGGGTGGAGGAAACACCATATATTTT. Variable domain in full (rest from reference TRBV5-1 and TRBJ1-3): KAGVTQTPRYLIKTRGQQVTLSCSPISGHRSVSWYQQTPGQGLQFLFEYFSETQRNKGNFPGRFSGRQFSNSRSEMNVSTLELGDSALYLCASSQGQGGGNTIYFGEGSWLTVV.

The gene calls are TRBV5-8 and TRBJ1-4, with D tentatively TRBD1 (6 bases). This CDR3 is built from 15 residues. V shed 0 bases and J shed 5 bases, with 11 bases lying between them. Germline CDR1 SGHTS, CDR2 YDEGEE. The CDR3 here is CASSLGQAINEKLFF. CDR3 in DNA: TGTGCCAGCAGCTTGGGACAGGCAATAAATGAAAAACTGTTTTTT. Variable domain in full (rest from reference TRBV5-8 and TRBJ1-4): EAGVTQSPTHLIKTRGQQATLRCSPISGHTSVYWYQQALGLGLQFLLWYDEGEERNRGNFPPRFSGRQFPNYSSELNVNALELEDSALYLCASSLGQAINEKLFFGSGTQLSVL.

The chain has TRBV11-3 and TRBJ1-1, with D uncertain. V lost 0 bases, J lost 7 bases, and 12 bases lay in between. The CDR3 totals 14 residues. CDR1 SGHNT and CDR2 YENEEA come from the germline V gene. The CDR3: CASSLEGRSDEAFF. In nucleotides, the CDR3 is TGTGCCAGCAGCTTAGAAGGCAGGTCCGATGAAGCTTTCTTT.

The V gene is TRBV2, the J gene TRBJ2-3; TRBD1 aligns across 7 bases. The trim removed 4 bases at V and 2 bases at J, leaving 3 bases unmatched. The germline CDR1 and CDR2 sequences are SNHLY and FYNNEI. The CDR3 spans 14 residues. CDR3 protein: CASSVTGFTDTQYF. For the CDR3, the DNA is TGTGCCAGCAGTGTGACAGGGTTCACAGATACGCAGTATTTT.

A note on this clone: At one end the junction does not follow the germline gene, possibly because of a read error. The rearrangement links TRBV30 to TRBJ1-6; D perhaps matches TRBD1 (6 bases). This CDR3 region has 13 residues. Germline V CDR1 and CDR2: GTSNPN, SVGIG (reference sequence). The CDR3 DNA is TGTGCCTGGAGTGTACAGGGACAAATTTCTCCCATCTTT. It encodes CAWSVQGQISPIF.

CDR3 coding DNA: TGTGCCAGCAGCGTAGATCCGCAGGGAAGGTACAATGAGCAGTTCTTC. This encodes CASSVDPQGRYNEQFF. V is TRBV9 and J is TRBJ2-1; tentative D call: TRBD1 (5 bases). V lost 0 bases and J 4 bases, leaving 14 bases between the germline ends. Germline V gene data show CDR1 as SGDLS and CDR2 as YYNGEE. The CDR3 covers 16 residues.

This chain connects TRBV19 to TRBJ1-1, with D possibly being TRBD1 (5 bases). The germline gives CDR1 LNHDA, CDR2 SQIVND (reference sequence). The CDR3 contains 12 residues. V was clipped by 8 bases and J by 3 bases, with 10 bases between them. The CDR3 protein is CASASGDTEAFF. The CDR3, as DNA: TGTGCCAGTGCCTCGGGGGACACTGAAGCTTTCTTT.

The gene calls are TRBV5-1 and TRBJ2-7, with D maybe TRBD2 (5 bases). V lost 1 base and J 3 bases, leaving 8 bases between the germline ends. The CDR3 totals 13 residues. The germline gives CDR1 SGHRS, CDR2 YFSETQ. The CDR3 sequence is CASSLYTSYEQYF. CDR3 bases: TGCGCCAGCAGCTTGTATACTAGCTACGAGCAGTACTTC.

The chain has TRBV9 and TRBJ2-2; 10 bases fit TRBD2. The germline gives CDR1 SGDLS, CDR2 YYNGEE. CDR3 length: 18 residues. The ends lost 4 bases at V and 6 bases at J; junction bases unmatched: 15. CDR3 sequence reads: CASSPPGLASKPPGELFF. In DNA form, the CDR3 reads TGTGCCAGCAGCCCCCCGGGACTAGCGAGTAAGCCGCCCGGGGAGCTGTTTTTT.

The rearrangement links TRBV28 to TRBJ2-1; 10 bases are shared with TRBD2. CDR3 length: 16 residues. Germline V lookup: CDR1 MDHEN, CDR2 SYDVKM. V dropped 6 bases and J dropped 3; count of bases not matched to a gene: 8. CDR3 nucleotide sequence: TGTGCCAGCAGCCCTAGCGGGAGAGACGTCTACAATGAGCAGTTCTTC. Translated, it gives CASSPSGRDVYNEQFF.

V and J are TRBV6-5 and TRBJ1-2; 7 bases line up with TRBD1. Trimming cost V 5 bases and J 5 bases; bases outside gene matches: 11. The CDR3 covers 15 residues. The germline V gene has CDR1 MNHEY and CDR2 SVGAGI. The chain's CDR3 is CASSRRQGGGYGYTF. The DNA for the CDR3 is TGTGCCAGCAGTCGTCGACAGGGTGGGGGGTATGGCTACACCTTC.

This rearrangement joins TRBV30 to TRBJ2-5; D is possibly TRBD2 (5 bases). The V gene's germline CDR1 is GTSNPN and CDR2 SVGIG (reference sequence). Trimming left V 0 bases short and J 3 bases short, with 8 bases between. The CDR3 is 13 amino acids. This CDR3 reads CAWSVGSKETQYF. Here the CDR3 DNA reads TGTGCCTGGAGTGTAGGGAGTAAAGAGACCCAGTACTTC.

This chain links TRBV7-2 with TRBJ2-7; TRBD1 might be the D (6 bases). The CDR3 totals 15 residues. V lost 1 base and J 3 bases, leaving 13 bases between the germline ends. Germline CDR1 is SGHTA and CDR2 is FQGNSA. The CDR3 region has the DNA TGTGCCAGCAGCTTAGACGCAGGGGTCCTCTACGAGCAGTACTTC. Its translation: CASSLDAGVLYEQYF.

This chain connects TRBV5-1 to TRBJ2-3; possibly TRBD2 for D (5 bases). CDR3 length equals 15 residues. V lost 0 bases and J 4 bases, leaving 12 bases between the germline ends. Germline V gene lookup returns CDR1 SGHRS and CDR2 YFSETQ. DNA for the CDR3: TGCGCCAGCAGCTTGGGCCTAGCTAGTGCAGATACGCAGTATTTT. This translates into CASSLGLASADTQYF.

A single count supports this clone. V gene TRBV7-3 combines with J gene TRBJ2-2; TRBD2 aligns across 9 bases. Germline assignment: CDR1 SGHTA and CDR2 FQGTGA. V was pared by 2 bases and J by 3 bases, with 7 bases of the junction left unmatched. CDR3 length equals 17 residues. DNA for the CDR3: TGTGCCAGCAGCTTATCCGTGACTAGCGGATACACCGGGGAGCTGTTTTTT. Amino acid sequence: CASSLSVTSGYTGELFF.

The rearrangement links TRBV19 to TRBJ1-5; 7 nucleotides line up with TRBD1. V dropped 5 bases and J dropped 5; count of bases not matched to a gene: 3. The CDR3 is made up of 13 amino acids. From germline, CDR1 is LNHDA and CDR2 SQIVND (reference sequence). The CDR3, as DNA: TGTGCCAGTAGTGCCGACAGGGATCAGCCCCAGCATTTT. Protein sequence: CASSADRDQPQHF. Supplemented by reference TRBV19 and TRBJ1-5, the full variable domain reads DGGITQSPKYLFRKEGQNVTLSCEQNLNHDAMYWYRQDPGQGLRLIYYSQIVNDFQKGDIAEGYSVSREKKESFPLTVTSAQKNPTAFYLCASSADRDQPQHFGDGTRLSIL.

This rearrangement joins TRBV7-2 to TRBJ2-1, with 9 bases that match TRBD2. V lost 2 bases and J lost 3; bases outside the gene matches: 2. The germline CDR1 and CDR2 sequences are SGHTA and FQGNSA. The CDR3 has 15 residues. CDR3 nucleotide sequence: TGTGCCAGCAGCTTACTAGCGGGAAGCTACAATGAGCAGTTCTTC. Protein product: CASSLLAGSYNEQFF.

The rearrangement links TRBV10-3 to TRBJ1-2, with 10 bases aligning to TRBD1. Germline CDR1 is ENHRY and CDR2 is SYGVKD. Losses at the gene ends were 10 bases for V and 6 bases for J; bases not matched to a gene: 2. CDR3 length: 11 residues. CDR3 in DNA: TGTGCCAGTGGGACAGGGGATGGCTACACCTTC. It translates to CASGTGDGYTF.